This TCR beta chain was captured by sequencing in a study of response to subunit inactivated influenza vaccine. This clonotype was detected many times. The CDR3 covers 14 residues. Trimming cost V 8 bases and J 10 bases; bases outside gene matches: 13. The germline CDR1 and CDR2 sequences are SGHVS and FNYEAQ. Each CDR3 protein is one row after TCRdb ran MiXCR on the RT-PCR reads. This sample has approximately 700,000 distinct CDR3 sequences, with about a sixth found just once. The receptor was derived from a man aged 50 to 60 who received an inactivated influenza vaccine. The specimen was PBMCs from blood, collected 11 to 12 days after vaccination. J is TRBJ1-4 and V is TRBV7-6; 7 positions match TRBD1. The chain's CDR3 is CASAGQGGFGKLFF. CDR3 sequence (DNA): TGTGCCAGCGCGGGCCAAGGGGGCTTCGGAAAACTGTTTTTT.